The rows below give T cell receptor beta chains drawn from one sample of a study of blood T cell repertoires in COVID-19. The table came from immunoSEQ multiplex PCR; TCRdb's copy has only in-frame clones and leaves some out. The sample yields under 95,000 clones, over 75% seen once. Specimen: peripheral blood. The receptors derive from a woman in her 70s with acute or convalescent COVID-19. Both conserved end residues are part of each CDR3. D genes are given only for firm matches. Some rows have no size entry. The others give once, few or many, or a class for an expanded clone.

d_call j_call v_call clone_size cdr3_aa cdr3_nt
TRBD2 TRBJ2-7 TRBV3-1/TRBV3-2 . CASSQVSGTNEQYF TGTGCCAGCAGCCAAGTATCCGGGACTAACGAGCAGTACTTC
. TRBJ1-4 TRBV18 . CASSPLQATNEKLFF TGTGCCAGCTCACCTTTGCAGGCAACTAATGAAAAACTGTTTTTT
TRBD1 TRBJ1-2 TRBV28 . CASLTGGSLYYGYTF TGTGCCAGCTTGACAGGGGGGAGCCTCTACTATGGCTACACCTTC
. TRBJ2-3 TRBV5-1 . CASSSLAVGTDTQYF TGCGCCAGCAGCTCGTTGGCAGTGGGCACAGATACGCAGTATTTT
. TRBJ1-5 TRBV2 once CASSVMRSNQPQHF TGTGCCAGCAGTGTAATGAGGAGCAATCAGCCCCAGCATTTT
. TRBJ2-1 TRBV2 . CASSETFAGHEQFF TGTGCCAGCAGTGAGACATTTGCAGGCCATGAGCAGTTCTTC
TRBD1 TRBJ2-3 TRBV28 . CASRNRDRGYSSTDTQYF TGTGCCAGCAGAAATCGGGACAGGGGGTATTCTAGCACAGATACGCAGTATTTT
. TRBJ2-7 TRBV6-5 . CAIKTDSSYEQYF TGTGCCATCAAGACAGATAGTTCCTACGAGCAGTACTTC
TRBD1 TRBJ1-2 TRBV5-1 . CASSLGDSHNYGYTF TGCGCCAGCAGCTTGGGGGACAGCCACAACTATGGCTACACCTTC
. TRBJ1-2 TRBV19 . CASNRGGAIYGYTF TGTGCCAGTAATCGGGGGGGCGCTATCTATGGCTACACCTTC
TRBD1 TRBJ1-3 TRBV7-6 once CASSLGTGVSGNTIYF TGTGCCAGCAGCTTAGGCACAGGGGTCTCTGGAAACACCATATATTTT
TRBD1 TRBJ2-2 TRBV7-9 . CASSLGQQNTGELFF TGTGCCAGCAGCCTGGGACAGCAGAACACCGGGGAGCTGTTTTTT
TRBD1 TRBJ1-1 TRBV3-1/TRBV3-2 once CASSPWTGRIFTEAFF TGTGCCAGCAGCCCGTGGACAGGGAGAATATTCACTGAAGCTTTCTTT
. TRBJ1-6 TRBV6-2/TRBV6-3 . CASSSQGSYNSPLHF TGTGCCAGCAGTTCACAGGGTTCCTATAATTCACCCCTCCACTTT
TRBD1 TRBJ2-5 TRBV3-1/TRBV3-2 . CASSQGGQGRETQYF TGTGCCAGCAGCCAAGGGGGACAGGGAAGAGAGACCCAGTACTTC
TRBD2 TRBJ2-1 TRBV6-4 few CASSVERGLGEQFF TGTGCCAGCAGTGTGGAGCGGGGGTTAGGTGAGCAGTTCTTC
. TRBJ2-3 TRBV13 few CASSLTLAPSQYF TGTGCCAGCAGCCTAACCTTAGCCCCATCGCAGTATTTT
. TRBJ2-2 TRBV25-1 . CASSPRVTGELFF TGTGCCAGCAGCCCACGGGTCACCGGGGAGCTGTTTTTT
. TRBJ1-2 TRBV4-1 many CASSQDPQDYGYTF TGCGCCAGCAGCCAAGATCCACAGGACTATGGCTACACCTTC
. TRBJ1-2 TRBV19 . CASSGQYNYGYTF TGTGCCAGTAGTGGACAGTATAACTATGGCTACACCTTC
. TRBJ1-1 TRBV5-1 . CASSLLTGRNTEAFF TGCGCCAGCAGCTTGTTAACAGGCAGGAACACTGAAGCTTTCTTT
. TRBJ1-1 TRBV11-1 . CASSPNSGTEAFF TGTGCCAGCAGTCCGAACTCTGGCACTGAAGCTTTCTTT
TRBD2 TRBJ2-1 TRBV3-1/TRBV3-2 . CASSPGLAGGLGEQFF TGTGCCAGCAGCCCGGGACTAGCGGGGGGGCTGGGTGAGCAGTTCTTC
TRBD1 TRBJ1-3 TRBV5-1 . CASSLTGGSESSGNTIYF TGCGCCAGCAGTTTAACAGGGGGCTCTGAATCTTCCGGAAACACCATATATTTT
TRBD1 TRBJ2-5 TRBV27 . CASKQEGRGPGTQYF TGTGCCAGCAAACAAGAGGGCAGGGGGCCTGGGACCCAGTACTTC
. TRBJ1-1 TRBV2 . CASGLTGNTEAFF TGTGCCAGCGGATTGACAGGGAACACTGAAGCTTTCTTT
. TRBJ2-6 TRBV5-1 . CASSLEPGRLSGANVLTF TGCGCCAGCAGCTTGGAACCTGGCAGGTTATCCGGGGCCAACGTCCTGACTTTC
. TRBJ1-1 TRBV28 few CASTGDSGFEAFF TGTGCCAGCACGGGGGATTCGGGATTCGAAGCTTTCTTT
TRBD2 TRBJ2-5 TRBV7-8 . CASSLGLVPEETQYF TGTGCCAGCAGCTTGGGACTAGTCCCCGAAGAGACCCAGTACTTC
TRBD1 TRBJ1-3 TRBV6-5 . CASSLQTGTGGNTIYF TGTGCCAGCAGTTTACAAACCGGGACAGGTGGAAACACCATATATTTT
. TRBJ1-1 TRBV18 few CASSPGYGDQAFF TGTGCCAGCTCACCGGGGTACGGGGATCAAGCTTTCTTT
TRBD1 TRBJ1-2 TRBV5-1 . CASSFSQGGYGYTF TGCGCCAGCAGCTTCTCGCAGGGGGGCTATGGCTACACCTTC
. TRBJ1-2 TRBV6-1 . CASSERGRTNYGYTF TGTGCCAGCAGTGAAAGAGGGCGTACTAACTATGGCTACACCTTC
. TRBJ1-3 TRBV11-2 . CASTRTGGSSSGNTIYF TGTGCCAGCACCAGAACGGGGGGCAGTAGCTCTGGAAACACCATATATTTT
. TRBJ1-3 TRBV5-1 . CASSSDSPTSGNTIYF TGCGCCAGCAGTTCCGACAGCCCGACCTCTGGAAACACCATATATTTT
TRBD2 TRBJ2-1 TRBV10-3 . CAISDGGGTNEQFF TGTGCCATCAGTGACGGGGGGGGTACGAATGAGCAGTTCTTC
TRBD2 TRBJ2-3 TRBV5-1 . CASSLGLAGDQGDTQYF TGCGCCAGCAGCCTCGGACTAGCGGGGGATCAGGGAGATACGCAGTATTTT
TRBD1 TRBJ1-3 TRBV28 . CASSPQGARGNTIYF TGTGCCAGCAGTCCTCAGGGGGCGCGGGGAAACACCATATATTTT
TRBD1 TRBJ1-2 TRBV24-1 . CATNQTGGGGYTF TGTGCCACCAACCAGACAGGGGGCGGTGGCTACACCTTC
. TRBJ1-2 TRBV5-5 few CASSLMRGNYGYTF TGTGCCAGCAGCTTGATGCGGGGGAACTATGGCTACACCTTC
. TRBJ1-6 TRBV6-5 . CASSSRAYNSPLHF TGTGCCAGCAGTTCGAGAGCCTATAATTCACCCCTCCACTTT
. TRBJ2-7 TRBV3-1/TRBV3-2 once CASSQGRDEQYF TGTGCCAGCAGCCAAGGGAGGGACGAGCAGTACTTC
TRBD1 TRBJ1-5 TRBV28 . CASSSAGQLYSNQPQHF TGTGCCAGCAGTTCGGCGGGACAGCTTTATAGCAATCAGCCCCAGCATTTT
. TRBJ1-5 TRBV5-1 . CASREGPNQPQHF TGCGCCAGCAGGGAGGGGCCCAATCAGCCCCAGCATTTT
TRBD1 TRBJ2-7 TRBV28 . CASRLTSGTVLYEQYF TGTGCCAGCAGATTGACATCCGGGACAGTCTTGTACGAGCAGTACTTC
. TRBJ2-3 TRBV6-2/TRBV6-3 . CASSRPGTPVGGTQYF TGTGCCAGCAGCCGACCCGGGACTCCCGTGGGCGGTACGCAGTATTTT
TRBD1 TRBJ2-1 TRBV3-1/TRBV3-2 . CASSNRQGVGEQFF TGTGCCAGCAGTAATAGACAGGGGGTAGGTGAGCAGTTCTTC
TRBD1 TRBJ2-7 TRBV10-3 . CAISESATGVGEQYF TGTGCCATCAGTGAGTCAGCGACAGGGGTTGGGGAGCAGTACTTC
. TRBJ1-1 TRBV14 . CASSQDRLTEAFF TGTGCCAGCAGCCAAGACAGGCTGACTGAAGCTTTCTTT
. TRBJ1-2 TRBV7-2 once CASSLVGILNYGYTF TGTGCCAGCAGCTTAGTTGGCATCCTTAACTATGGCTACACCTTC
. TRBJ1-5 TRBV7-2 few CASSLQGFGQPQHF TGTGCCAGCAGCTTACAGGGATTCGGTCAGCCCCAGCATTTT
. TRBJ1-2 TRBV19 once CASSISRGYTF TGTGCCAGTAGTATTTCCCGTGGCTACACCTTC
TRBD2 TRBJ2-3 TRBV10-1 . CASSEGMRGGTDTQYF TGCGCCAGCAGTGAGGGTATGCGGGGGGGAACAGATACGCAGTATTTT
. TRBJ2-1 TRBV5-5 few CASSPARGDVDEQFF TGTGCCAGCAGCCCCGCCAGGGGAGATGTCGATGAGCAGTTCTTC
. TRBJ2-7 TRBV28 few CATFSGGAYEQYF TGTGCCACCTTCAGTGGGGGCGCCTACGAGCAGTACTTC
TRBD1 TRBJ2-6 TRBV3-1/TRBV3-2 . CASSQERDSSGANVLTF TGTGCCAGCAGCCAAGAACGGGACAGCTCTGGGGCCAACGTCCTGACTTTC
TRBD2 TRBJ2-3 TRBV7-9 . CASSSPSGGEDTQYF TGTGCCAGCAGCTCCCCTAGCGGGGGAGAGGATACGCAGTATTTT